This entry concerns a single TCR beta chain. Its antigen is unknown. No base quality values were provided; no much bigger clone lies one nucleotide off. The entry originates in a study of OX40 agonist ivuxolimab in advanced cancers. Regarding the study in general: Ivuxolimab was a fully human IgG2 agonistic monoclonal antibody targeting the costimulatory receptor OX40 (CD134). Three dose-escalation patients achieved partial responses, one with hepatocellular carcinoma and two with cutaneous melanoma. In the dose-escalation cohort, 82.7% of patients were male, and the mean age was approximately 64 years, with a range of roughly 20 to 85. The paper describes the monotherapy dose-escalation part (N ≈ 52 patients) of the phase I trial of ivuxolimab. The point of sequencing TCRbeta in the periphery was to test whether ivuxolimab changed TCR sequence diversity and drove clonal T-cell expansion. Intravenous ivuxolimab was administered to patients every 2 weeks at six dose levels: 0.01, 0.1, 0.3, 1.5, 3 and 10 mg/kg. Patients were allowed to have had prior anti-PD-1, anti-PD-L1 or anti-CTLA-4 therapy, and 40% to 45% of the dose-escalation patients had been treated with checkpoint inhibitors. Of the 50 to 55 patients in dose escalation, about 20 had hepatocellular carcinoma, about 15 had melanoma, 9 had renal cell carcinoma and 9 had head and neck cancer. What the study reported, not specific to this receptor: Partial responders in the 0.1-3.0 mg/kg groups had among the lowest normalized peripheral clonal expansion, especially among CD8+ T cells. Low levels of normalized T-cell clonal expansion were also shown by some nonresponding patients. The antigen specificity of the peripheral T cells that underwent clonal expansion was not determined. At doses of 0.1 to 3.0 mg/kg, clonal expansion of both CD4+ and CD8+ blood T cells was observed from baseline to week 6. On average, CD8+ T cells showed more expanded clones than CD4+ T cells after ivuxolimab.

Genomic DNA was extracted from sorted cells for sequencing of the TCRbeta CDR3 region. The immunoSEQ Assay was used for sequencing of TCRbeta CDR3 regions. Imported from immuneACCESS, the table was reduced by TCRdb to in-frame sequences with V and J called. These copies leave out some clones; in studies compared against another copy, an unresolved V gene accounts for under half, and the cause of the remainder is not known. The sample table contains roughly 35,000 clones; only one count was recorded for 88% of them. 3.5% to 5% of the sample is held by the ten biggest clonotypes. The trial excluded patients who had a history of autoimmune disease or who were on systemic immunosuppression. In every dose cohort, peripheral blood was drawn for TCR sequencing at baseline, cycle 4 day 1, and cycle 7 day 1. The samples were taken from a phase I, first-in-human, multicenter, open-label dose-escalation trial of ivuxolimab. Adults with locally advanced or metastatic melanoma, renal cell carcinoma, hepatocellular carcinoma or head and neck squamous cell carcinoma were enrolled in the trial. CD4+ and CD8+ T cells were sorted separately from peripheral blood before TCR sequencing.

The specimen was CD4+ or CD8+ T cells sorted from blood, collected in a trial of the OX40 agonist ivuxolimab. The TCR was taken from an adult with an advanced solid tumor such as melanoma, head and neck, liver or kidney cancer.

The sequence in DNA is TGTGCCAGCACCTACCGGACTAGCGGGAAAGGTGAGCAGTTCTTC. Its protein is CASTYRTSGKGEQFF. The chain uses TRBV6-5 and TRBJ2-1; the junction holds 12 bases that match TRBD2. Ends trimmed: V by 7 bases, J by 9 bases; bases unmatched to a gene: 10. Reading the germline V gene gives CDR1 MNHEY and CDR2 SVGAGI. Inclusive of the bounding cysteine and phenylalanine, the CDR3 is 15 residues long. Only the CDR3 portion is preserved as DNA: 45 bases, with reading frame beginning at the first base.